The 20 T cell receptor beta chains below come from one sample, sequenced in a study of CD8+CD57+ T cells in acquired aplastic anemia. The TCR beta profiling, which covered VDJ combination and CDR3 sequence, was carried out using genomic DNA as the template. TCRdb independently ran MiXCR on the reads; one entry per CDR3 protein. Here the sample spans about 210,000 distinct CDR3 sequences, over 60% being singletons. The specimen was sorted CD4+, CD8+, or CD8+CD57+ T cells (not recorded which) from PBMCs. The receptors were gathered from a human donor in good health.

This clonotype was recorded at least ten times. The gene calls are TRBV5-1 and TRBJ2-3; 9 bases line up with TRBD1. CDR3 length: 15 amino acids. Germline trimming cut 0 bases from V and 4 bases from J; bases unmatched to any gene: 3. CDR1 SGHRS and CDR2 YFSETQ come from the germline V gene. The CDR3 is CASSLEQGAADTQYF. The DNA for the CDR3 is TGCGCCAGCAGCTTGGAACAGGGGGCCGCAGATACGCAGTATTTT.

The V call is TRBV10-3, the J call TRBJ2-2; maybe TRBD1 (5 bases). CDR1 is ENHRY and CDR2 is SYGVKD in the germline V gene. This CDR3 has 18 amino acids. Between the trimmed V and J ends, which lost 4 bases and 1 base, there was a span of 19 bases. CDR3 sequence (DNA): TGTGCCATCAGTGGGCTCCACCCAGGGTTAGGGAACACCGGGGAGCTGTTTTTT. This sequence encodes CAISGLHPGLGNTGELFF.

This clonotype was seen many times. Written as DNA, the CDR3 is TGCAGTGCTAGAGATTTCGAAAATCCGAACACCGGGGAGCTGTTTTTT. Translated, it gives CSARDFENPNTGELFF. This sequence joins TRBV20-1 and TRBJ2-2; D not certain. Between the trimmed V and J ends, which lost 0 bases and 0 bases, there was a span of 11 bases. The CDR3 is 16 residues long. Germline V CDR1 and CDR2: DFQATT, SNEGSKA (reference sequence).

The rearrangement uses TRBV20-1 and TRBJ2-7; possibly TRBD2 for D (7 bases). Germline CDR1 and CDR2: DFQATT and SNEGSKA (reference sequence). The CDR3 covers 15 residues. Trimming removed 1 base at V and 5 bases at J, with 18 bases between. In nucleotides, the CDR3 is TGCAGTGCTAGAGGCGAGGGGGGGCTTTTCGACGAGCAGTACTTC. Its translation is CSARGEGGLFDEQYF.

A word on this clonotype: The junction does not match germline at one end; this may be a read error. The genes are TRBV7-7 and TRBJ2-3, with D possibly matching TRBD2 (5 bases). This CDR3 has 13 residues. Germline V gives CDR1 SSHAT, CDR2 FNYEAQ (reference sequence). CDR3 loop: CASSLDFTDTQYF. The DNA of the CDR3 is TGTGCTAGCAGCTTGGACTTCACAGATACGCAGTATTTT.

This clonotype was picked up many times. This sequence joins TRBV28 and TRBJ2-5; D gene ambiguous. This CDR3 comprises 15 residues. Germline loops: CDR1 MDHEN, CDR2 SYDVKM. The V gene lost 4 bases and the J gene lost 1 base, with 13 bases spanning the gap. The CDR3 loop reads CASSSLTWGQETQYF. The CDR3 DNA is TGTGCCAGCAGTTCACTGACATGGGGCCAAGAGACCCAGTACTTC.

The chain joins TRBV3-1 to TRBJ2-5; D unresolved. CDR3 length equals 13 residues. The V gene's germline CDR1 is LGHDT and CDR2 YNNKEL (reference sequence). V lost 1 base to trimming and J lost 4 bases, with 7 bases between them. CDR3 protein: CASSQGSAETQYF. Here the CDR3 DNA reads TGTGCCAGCAGCCAAGGGAGTGCAGAGACCCAGTACTTC.

The CDR3 sequence is CASSLGTGPAYEQYF. The CDR3 region has the DNA TGTGCCAGCAGCTTAGGGACGGGTCCCGCCTACGAGCAGTACTTC. The chain carries TRBV7-6 and TRBJ2-7; no definite D call. The V end was cut by 1 base, the J end by 2 bases, with 12 bases between. CDR1 and CDR2 from the germline V gene are SGHVS and FNYEAQ. CDR3 size: 15 residues.

The gene calls are TRBV7-8 and TRBJ1-2; the match to TRBD1 covers 9 bases. Per germline, CDR1 SGHVS and CDR2 FQNEAQ. The V segment lost 9 bases and the J segment 4 bases; nucleotides outside the gene matches: 9. This CDR3 has 14 amino acids. The CDR3 loop is CASTDGTGIYGYTF. CDR3 nucleotides: TGTGCCAGTACCGACGGGACAGGGATCTATGGCTACACCTTC.

The J gene is TRBJ2-5, the V gene TRBV2; possibly TRBD2 for D (5 bases). CDR1 is SNHLY and CDR2 is FYNNEI in the germline V gene. V gave up 8 bases and J gave up 7 bases, with 17 bases separating them. This CDR3 comprises 13 residues. The DNA for the CDR3 is TGTGCCAGCCATGAGCGCCTAGAGGGGACCCAGTACTTC. This codes for CASHERLEGTQYF.

V and J are TRBV19 and TRBJ1-2; D is ambiguous. The CDR3 runs 13 residues. Germline assignment: CDR1 LNHDA and CDR2 SQIVND (reference sequence). V gave up 5 bases and J gave up 4 bases, with 11 bases separating them. The CDR3 nucleotides read TGTGCCAGTAGTCCTTCCCCGGGCTATGGCTACACCTTC. Its protein product is CASSPSPGYGYTF.

The chain is built from TRBV20-1 and TRBJ2-7; no reliable D call. V dropped 3 bases and J dropped 0 bases, with 12 bases sitting between them. The CDR3 length is 14 residues. Germline V gene data show CDR1 as DFQATT and CDR2 as SNEGSKA (reference sequence). CDR3 region: CSASLTQSSYEQYF. The CDR3 coding sequence is TGCAGTGCTAGTTTGACTCAAAGCTCCTACGAGCAGTACTTC.

This chain connects TRBV2 to TRBJ1-2; D is unresolved. The V gene's germline CDR1 is SNHLY and CDR2 FYNNEI. V lost 7 bases and J lost 11, with 14 bases in between. The CDR3 has 11 amino acids. In nucleotides, the CDR3 is TGTGCCAGCACCGAAGACGGACCATACACCTTC. Translated, it gives CASTEDGPYTF.

This chain uses TRBV2 with TRBJ1-6; 7 bases are a match to TRBD1. J was trimmed by 0 bases and V by 10 bases; bases with no gene match: 9. Germline V gene lookup returns CDR1 SNHLY and CDR2 FYNNEI. CDR3 length: 16 residues. The CDR3 is CAIPGGQSSYNSPLHF. Written as DNA, the CDR3 is TGTGCCATCCCAGGGGGACAGAGCTCCTATAATTCACCCCTCCACTTT.

This clonotype was observed many times. The chain employs TRBV2 and TRBJ2-7; 8 bases are shared with TRBD1. CDR1 SNHLY and CDR2 FYNNEI come from the germline V gene. The V segment lost 4 bases and the J segment 3 bases; nucleotides outside the gene matches: 11. The CDR3 length is 16 residues. CDR3 bases: TGTGCCAGCAGTGGACCTTCGACAGGGGCCGTCTACGAGCAGTACTTC. It encodes CASSGPSTGAVYEQYF.

The sample holds many counts of this clonotype. The gene calls are TRBV4-1 and TRBJ2-7; 8 bases agree with TRBD2. This CDR3 has 16 amino acids. Per the germline V gene, CDR1 is MGHRA and CDR2 is YSYEKL. Trimming cost V 4 bases and J 2 bases; bases outside gene matches: 10. The chain's CDR3 is CASSRLDSGVAYEQYF. CDR3 nucleotide sequence: TGCGCCAGCAGCCGTCTAGATAGCGGGGTAGCCTACGAGCAGTACTTC.

The chain is built from TRBV19 and TRBJ2-5; 16 bases agree with TRBD2. The DNA end is more similar to TRBJ2-7, so the J call may be wrong. In germline, CDR1 is LNHDA, CDR2 SQIVND (reference sequence). The CDR3 is made up of 17 amino acids. The CDR3 region is CASLGGTSGGDSYEQYF. The CDR3 DNA follows: TGTGCCAGCCTAGGCGGGACTAGCGGGGGGGACTCCTACGAGCAGTACTTC.

As regards this clonotype: The junction and the germline gene differ at one end; a read error may be behind it. J is TRBJ1-2 and V is TRBV7-9; D ambiguous. Looked up from germline, CDR1 is SEHNR and CDR2 is FQNEAQ (reference sequence). CDR3 length equals 13 residues. The CDR3 DNA sequence: TGTTCCAGCAGCTTAGGGTCCAGTAATGGCTACACCTTC. As protein: CSSSLGSSNGYTF.

The chain recombines TRBV10-1 with TRBJ2-7; no firm D call. This CDR3 has 16 residues. CDR1 and CDR2 (germline): WNHNN, SYGVQD (reference sequence). Between the trimmed V and J ends, which lost 7 bases and 5 bases, there was a span of 24 bases. This CDR3 reads CASTGVRATKRHEQYF. DNA for the CDR3: TGCGCCAGCACCGGCGTCCGGGCTACTAAACGACACGAGCAGTACTTC.

This clonotype showed up just a few times. This rearrangement joins TRBV28 to TRBJ2-7, with no clear D. From germline, CDR1 is MDHEN and CDR2 SYDVKM. With 5 bases removed from V and 6 bases from J, the gap between germline ends came to 14 bases. The CDR3 loop spans 13 amino acids. CDR3 in amino acids: CASSPSQFSEQYF. The CDR3 DNA reads as TGTGCCAGCAGTCCGTCGCAGTTCAGCGAGCAGTACTTC.